The T cell receptor (beta chain) described here comes from a study of CD8 T cells in ankylosing spondylitis. Germline values: CDR1 SSHAT, CDR2 FNYEAQ (reference sequence). This CDR3 has 15 residues. Using its own MiXCR run on the 5' RACE reads, TCRdb lists one record per CDR3 protein. The sample shows 200,000 to 250,000 distinct CDR3 sequences, under 12% of them seen only once. Study observations and caveats: The study looked at matched synovial fluid samples from ankylosing spondylitis patients. Disease-linked clones were reported to be significantly enriched there. Disease-linked clones, CD8+, were relatively rare in peripheral blood. Earlier reports found some motif variants in synovial fluid and blood in reactive arthritis. A motif of 8 or 9 highly homologous TCR beta variants was seen as apparently characteristic of ankylosing spondylitis blood.

At least ten counts were recorded for this clonotype. Its target is unknown. Its ends do not fully match the called genes, so a read error is possible. This receptor was identified in a male donor with ankylosing spondylitis or in good health (not recorded which). Sequencing was carried out using blood, either unsorted or a sorted T cell fraction (not recorded which). This rearrangement joins TRBV7-7 to TRBJ2-2, with D maybe TRBD1 (5 bases). For the CDR3, the DNA is TGTGCTAGCAGTCAAATAGGGGCGAACACCGGGGAGCTGTTTTTT. Residues: CASSQIGANTGELFF.